These T cell receptor beta chains were read from a single sample in a study of T cells in Graves' hyperthyroidism and ophthalmopathy. One entry per CDR3 protein results from TCRdb running MiXCR on the multiplex PCR reads. The table records about 540,000 distinct CDR3 sequences, 40% to 55% of them present only once. The sample consisted of peripheral blood or thyroid tissue (not recorded which). The receptors originated from a woman aged 18-29 years with Graves' hyperthyroidism. Each CDR3 is given without its conserved first and last residue. Each record gives: V gene, J gene, clone size, CDR3 protein. Clone size, where shown, is once, few, many, or a class for clones that have expanded.

v_call: TRBV6-2/TRBV6-3
j_call: TRBJ2-1
clone_size: many
cdr3_aa: ASSYSRDYVDEQF

v_call: TRBV12-3/TRBV12-4
j_call: TRBJ1-1
clone_size: many
cdr3_aa: ASGQMDTEAF

v_call: TRBV7-8
j_call: TRBJ2-6
clone_size: .
cdr3_aa: ASTLAGGSSGANVLT

v_call: TRBV30
j_call: TRBJ1-3
clone_size: .
cdr3_aa: AWSVQGGNTIY

v_call: TRBV10-3
j_call: TRBJ2-5
clone_size: .
cdr3_aa: ATVTGDGQETQY

v_call: TRBV7-8
j_call: TRBJ1-5
clone_size: .
cdr3_aa: ASRLTGNPNQPQH

v_call: TRBV6-1
j_call: TRBJ1-1
clone_size: .
cdr3_aa: ASSEARQAEAF

v_call: TRBV2
j_call: TRBJ2-3
clone_size: .
cdr3_aa: TSGSVLSTDTQY

v_call: TRBV10-3
j_call: .
clone_size: .
cdr3_aa: AISESTGGVPYNEQF

v_call: TRBV20-1
j_call: TRBJ1-1
clone_size: .
cdr3_aa: SATTLDSREIFTEAF

v_call: TRBV29-1
j_call: TRBJ2-6
clone_size: .
cdr3_aa: SSQRDRVRGANVLT

v_call: TRBV7-2
j_call: TRBJ1-2
clone_size: many
cdr3_aa: ASSDTAGVRYGYT

v_call: TRBV5-1
j_call: TRBJ1-1
clone_size: many
cdr3_aa: ASSPAAEDTEAF

v_call: TRBV15
j_call: TRBJ2-7
clone_size: .
cdr3_aa: ATSSRQGINEQY

v_call: TRBV6-5
j_call: TRBJ2-7
clone_size: few
cdr3_aa: ASRRPSGGYEQY

v_call: TRBV3-1
j_call: TRBJ1-1
clone_size: .
cdr3_aa: ASSHGGGYPEAF

v_call: TRBV2
j_call: TRBJ2-7
clone_size: .
cdr3_aa: ASSGLGGRYEQY

v_call: TRBV7-2
j_call: TRBJ1-4
clone_size: .
cdr3_aa: ASSFPGQGAREKLF

v_call: TRBV7-2
j_call: TRBJ1-6
clone_size: .
cdr3_aa: ASTQEVGHNSPLH

v_call: TRBV5-1
j_call: TRBJ2-5
clone_size: .
cdr3_aa: ASSLAGDRGETQY

v_call: TRBV12-3/TRBV12-4
j_call: TRBJ1-1
clone_size: many
cdr3_aa: ASSPRPLEAF

v_call: TRBV29-1
j_call: TRBJ1-5
clone_size: .
cdr3_aa: SVGQGQGNQPQH

v_call: TRBV7-7
j_call: TRBJ1-2
clone_size: many
cdr3_aa: ASSLGPQGGYGYT

v_call: TRBV12-3/TRBV12-4
j_call: TRBJ2-7
clone_size: .
cdr3_aa: ASSFRLAGNNEQY

v_call: TRBV13
j_call: TRBJ1-4
clone_size: .
cdr3_aa: ASTYRFSGREKLF

v_call: TRBV10-3
j_call: TRBJ1-2
clone_size: .
cdr3_aa: AITTDGVYGYT

v_call: TRBV7-6
j_call: TRBJ1-2
clone_size: few
cdr3_aa: ASSEAGQPNYGYT

v_call: TRBV5-8
j_call: TRBJ2-7
clone_size: many
cdr3_aa: ASSPGARTGTYEQY

v_call: TRBV24-1
j_call: TRBJ1-2
clone_size: many
cdr3_aa: ATSSGLANYGYT

v_call: TRBV15
j_call: TRBJ2-7
clone_size: many
cdr3_aa: ATSRGLEVYEQY

v_call: TRBV7-2
j_call: .
clone_size: few
cdr3_aa: ASSSGRDEQF

v_call: TRBV20-1
j_call: TRBJ2-7
clone_size: .
cdr3_aa: SANPSGVNEQY

v_call: TRBV25-1
j_call: TRBJ1-2
clone_size: many
cdr3_aa: ASSALDLYGYT

v_call: TRBV15
j_call: TRBJ2-3
clone_size: .
cdr3_aa: ATSRELSGRSTDTQY

v_call: TRBV5-4
j_call: TRBJ2-7
clone_size: many
cdr3_aa: ASSKGLAPYEQY

v_call: TRBV15
j_call: TRBJ1-5
clone_size: .
cdr3_aa: ATSRGQGNQPQH

v_call: TRBV5-1
j_call: TRBJ1-1
clone_size: many
cdr3_aa: ASSFGRGTEAF

v_call: TRBV29-1
j_call: TRBJ1-1
clone_size: .
cdr3_aa: SARPGQTEAF

v_call: TRBV24-1
j_call: TRBJ2-5
clone_size: many
cdr3_aa: ATSGIGGGTWGQY

v_call: TRBV10-3
j_call: TRBJ1-2
clone_size: .
cdr3_aa: AISSSGYT

v_call: TRBV24-1
j_call: TRBJ1-1
clone_size: .
cdr3_aa: ATSDGVTNTEAF

v_call: TRBV7-8
j_call: TRBJ2-7
clone_size: .
cdr3_aa: ASSFLPKTGYEQY

v_call: TRBV15
j_call: TRBJ1-5
clone_size: many
cdr3_aa: ATSRPSGAGQPQH

v_call: TRBV29-1
j_call: TRBJ2-7
clone_size: .
cdr3_aa: SKDPGLYYEQY

v_call: TRBV20-1
j_call: TRBJ2-7
clone_size: .
cdr3_aa: SARDGLAGVSEQY

v_call: TRBV19
j_call: TRBJ2-7
clone_size: many
cdr3_aa: ASSPQRGYYEQY

v_call: TRBV4-1
j_call: TRBJ2-2
clone_size: .
cdr3_aa: ASSQEGTSGELF

v_call: TRBV10-1
j_call: TRBJ1-1
clone_size: many
cdr3_aa: ASSEYRGTEAF

v_call: TRBV29-1
j_call: TRBJ1-1
clone_size: .
cdr3_aa: SVEERHSQYSEAF

v_call: TRBV12-3/TRBV12-4
j_call: TRBJ2-5
clone_size: .
cdr3_aa: ASGTSGEQETQY

v_call: TRBV20-1
j_call: TRBJ1-2
clone_size: many
cdr3_aa: SAPQDYDYGYT

v_call: TRBV2
j_call: TRBJ2-7
clone_size: many
cdr3_aa: ASSDGSYEQY

v_call: TRBV29-1
j_call: TRBJ2-7
clone_size: .
cdr3_aa: SVTALRRELSYEQY

v_call: TRBV19
j_call: TRBJ1-2
clone_size: many
cdr3_aa: ATSNPGQGEGCT